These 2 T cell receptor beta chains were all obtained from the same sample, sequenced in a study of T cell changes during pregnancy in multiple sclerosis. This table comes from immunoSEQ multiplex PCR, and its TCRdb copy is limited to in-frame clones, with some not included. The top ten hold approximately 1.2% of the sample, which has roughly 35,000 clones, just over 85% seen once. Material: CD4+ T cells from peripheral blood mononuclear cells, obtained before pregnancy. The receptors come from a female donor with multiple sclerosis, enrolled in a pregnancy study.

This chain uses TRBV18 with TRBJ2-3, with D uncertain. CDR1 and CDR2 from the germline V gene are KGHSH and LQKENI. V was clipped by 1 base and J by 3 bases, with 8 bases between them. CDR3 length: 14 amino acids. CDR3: CASSPLLFTDTQYF. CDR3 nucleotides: TGTGCCAGCTCACCACTTTTATTTACAGATACGCAGTATTTT. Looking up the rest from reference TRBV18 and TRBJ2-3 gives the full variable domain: NAGVMQNPRHLVRRRGQEARLRCSPMKGHSHVYWYRQLPEEGLKFMVYLQKENIIDESGMPKERFSAEFPKEGPSILRIQQVVRGDSAAYFCASSPLLFTDTQYFGPGTRLTVL.

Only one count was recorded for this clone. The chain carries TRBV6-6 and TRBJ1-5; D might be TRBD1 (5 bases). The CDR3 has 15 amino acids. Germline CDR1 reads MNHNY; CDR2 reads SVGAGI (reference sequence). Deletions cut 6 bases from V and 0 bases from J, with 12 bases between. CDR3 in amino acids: CASRDTLNSNQPQHF. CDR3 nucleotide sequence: TGTGCCAGCAGGGACACCCTTAATAGCAATCAGCCCCAGCATTTT.